This T cell receptor beta chain was profiled in a study of T cell responses to AZD1222 COVID-19 vaccine. Study outcomes and limitations: Distributed over spike, vaccine-associated CD4 TCRs predominated at 160-218 and 743-854.

The CDR3 loop spans 14 amino acids. The germline V gene has CDR1 LGHDT and CDR2 YNNKEL (reference sequence). V lost 4 bases to trimming and J lost 5 bases, with 14 bases between them. On this clone itself: The antigen is undetermined.

Assay: immunoSEQ multiplex PCR; the TCRdb copy retains only in-frame clones and omits some. The sample gives approximately 130,000 clones, 88% of which show up once; under 6% is in the top ten. This chain uses TRBV3-1 (or the pseudogene TRBV3-2) with TRBJ2-5; D might be TRBD1 or TRBD2, each matching 5 bases. The receptor's source is an adult who received the AZD1222 COVID-19 vaccine. Sequencing used peripheral blood, obtained 28 days after the second AZD1222 dose. The CDR3 here is CASSPRGTGETQYF. CDR3 DNA sequence: TGTGCCAGCAGCCCCAGAGGGACGGGGGAGACCCAGTACTTC.